The 4 T cell receptor beta chains in this list originate from one sample, sequenced in a study of Graves' ophthalmopathy and Graves' hyperthyroidism (dated 2018 in TCRdb). The listed sequencing device is Illumina HiSeq 2000. For repertoire sequencing, TCR beta CDR3 regions were amplified from RNA transcripts. A first-round RT-PCR used HTBI primers with the Qiagen OneStep RT-PCR kit, followed by a second-round multiplex PCR, size selection and purification. The public reads were quality trimmed at Q25 with fastp and then assembled into clones with MiXCR by TCRdb, keeping productive beta chains. One record per CDR3 amino acid sequence lists the most common genes and DNA. This sample gives about 1.2 million distinct CDR3 sequences in total; roughly two fifths of them show up just once. The ten largest clones represent 11% of the sample. The sequenced material came from peripheral blood or thyroid tissue (not recorded which). Source of these receptors: an adult man with Graves' hyperthyroidism.

The sample holds a few counts of this clonotype. V usage is TRBV5-6 and J usage is TRBJ1-1, with TRBD1 as a possible D gene (6 bases). The germline V gene encodes CDR1 SGHDT and CDR2 YYEEEE. The CDR3 sequence is 15 residues long. V gave up 1 base and J gave up 6 bases, with 16 bases separating them. In nucleotides, the CDR3 is TGTGCCAGCAGCTTGCTTTCCGGGGGCCGGCCTGAAGCTTTCTTT. The encoded protein is CASSLLSGGRPEAFF.

This clonotype showed up many times. This chain joins TRBV20-1 and TRBJ2-7; TRBD2 matches 7 bases. Trimming cost V 0 bases and J 0 bases; bases outside gene matches: 11. The CDR3 length is 17 residues. CDR1 and CDR2 (germline): DFQATT, SNEGSKA (reference sequence). The chain's CDR3 is CSAREEGGEQASYEQYF. As DNA, the CDR3 is TGCAGTGCTAGAGAGGAGGGAGGGGAACAGGCCTCCTACGAGCAGTACTTC.

This clonotype appeared many times. The chain couples TRBV29-1 to TRBJ1-1; possible D gene TRBD1, 6 bases. Trimming left V 2 bases short and J 4 bases short, with 14 bases between. Germline CDR1 reads SQVTM; CDR2 reads ANQGSEA. This CDR3 has 14 residues. The chain's CDR3 is CSVETGRSSTEAFF. The CDR3 nucleotides are TGCAGCGTTGAAACAGGGCGGAGTAGCACTGAAGCTTTCTTT.

For this clonotype: At one boundary the junction diverges from the germline segment, which might be a read error. The chain carries TRBV7-2 and TRBJ2-7, with D perhaps given as TRBD1 or TRBD2 (5 bases each). CDR1 and CDR2 (germline): SGHTA, FQGNSA. The CDR3 extends over 15 amino acids. CDR3 in amino acids: CASSQVFPGTHEQYF. Here the CDR3 DNA reads TGCGCCAGCAGCCAAGTTTTCCCGGGGACCCACGAGCAGTACTTC.